The text below deals with one T cell receptor (beta chain). Its target is not known. These data belong to a study of shared clonotypes between healthy human individuals. Study findings and constraints: The four-donor shared clonotypes exceeded non-shared clonotypes in generation probability, with non-shared ones scoring lower. Estimated richness values were generally larger in naive subsets than in memory subsets.

The repertoire was sequenced with immunoSEQ multiplex PCR; TCRdb's copy has only in-frame clones and lacks some. The sample yields around 510,000 clones, 90% to 97% seen once. Germline V gives CDR1 SEHNR, CDR2 FQNEAQ (reference sequence). V was pared by 3 bases and J by 7 bases, with 12 bases between. This CDR3 is 13 amino acids long. Sequencing used naive CD4+ T cells sorted from blood. Subset of the sample: CD45RA+ positively selected. The receptor's source is a woman aged 25 to 39 in good health. V is TRBV7-9 and J is TRBJ1-2; D might be TRBD1 (5 bases). The DNA for the CDR3 is TGTGCCAGCAGCTTTCCAGGGAGACTTGGCTACACCTTC. Its protein product is CASSFPGRLGYTF.